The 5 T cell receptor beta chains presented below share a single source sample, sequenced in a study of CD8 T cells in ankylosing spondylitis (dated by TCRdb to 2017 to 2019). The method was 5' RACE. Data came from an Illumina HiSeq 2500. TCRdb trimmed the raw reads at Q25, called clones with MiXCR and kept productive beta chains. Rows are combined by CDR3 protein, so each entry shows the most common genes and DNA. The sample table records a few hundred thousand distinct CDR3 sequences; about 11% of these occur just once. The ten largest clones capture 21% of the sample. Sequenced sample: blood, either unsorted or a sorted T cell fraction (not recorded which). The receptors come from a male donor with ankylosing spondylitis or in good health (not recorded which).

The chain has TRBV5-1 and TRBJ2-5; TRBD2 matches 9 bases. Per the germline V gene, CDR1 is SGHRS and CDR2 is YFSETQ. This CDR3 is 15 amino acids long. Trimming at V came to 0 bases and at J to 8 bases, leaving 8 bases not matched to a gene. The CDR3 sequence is CASSLEGTSYVTQYF. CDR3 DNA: TGCGCCAGCAGCTTGGAAGGGACTAGCTACGTTACCCAGTACTTC.

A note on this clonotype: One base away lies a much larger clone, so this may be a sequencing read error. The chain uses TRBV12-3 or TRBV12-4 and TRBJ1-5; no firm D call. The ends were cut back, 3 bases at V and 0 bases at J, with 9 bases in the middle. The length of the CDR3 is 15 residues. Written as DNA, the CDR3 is TGTGCCAGCAGTTTTTTGTGTAATAGCAATCAGCCCCAGCATTTT. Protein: CASSFLCNSNQPQHF.

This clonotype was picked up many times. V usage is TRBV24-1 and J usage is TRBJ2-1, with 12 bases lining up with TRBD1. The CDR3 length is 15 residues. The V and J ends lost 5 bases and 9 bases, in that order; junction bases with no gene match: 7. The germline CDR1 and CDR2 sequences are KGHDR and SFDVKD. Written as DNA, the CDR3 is TGTGCCACCAGTGTATGGGACAGGGGGCACATTGAGCAGTTCTTC. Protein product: CATSVWDRGHIEQFF.

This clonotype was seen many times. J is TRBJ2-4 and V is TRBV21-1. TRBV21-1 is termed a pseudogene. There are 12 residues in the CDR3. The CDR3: CASAVCGNIQYF. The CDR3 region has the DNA TGTGCCAGCGCGGTATGTGGAAACATTCAGTACTTC.

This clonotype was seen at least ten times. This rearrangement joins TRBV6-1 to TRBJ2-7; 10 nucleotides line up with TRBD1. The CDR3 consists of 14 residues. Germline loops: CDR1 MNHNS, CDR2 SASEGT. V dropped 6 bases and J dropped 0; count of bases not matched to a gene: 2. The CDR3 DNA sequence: TGTGCCAGCAGGGGGACAGGGGACTCCTACGAGCAGTACTTC. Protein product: CASRGTGDSYEQYF.